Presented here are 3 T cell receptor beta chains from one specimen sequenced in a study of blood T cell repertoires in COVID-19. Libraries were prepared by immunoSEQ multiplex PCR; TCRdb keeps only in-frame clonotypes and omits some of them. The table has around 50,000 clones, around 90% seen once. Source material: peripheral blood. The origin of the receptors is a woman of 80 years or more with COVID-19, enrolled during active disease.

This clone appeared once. CDR3 region: CASSAGSRGRAYEQYF. DNA of the CDR3: TGTGCCAGCTCCGCCGGGTCTCGCGGGCGAGCCTACGAGCAGTACTTC. The genes are TRBV18 and TRBJ2-7; the D gene is possibly TRBD2 (5 bases). The CDR3 spans 16 residues. CDR1 is KGHSH, CDR2 LQKENI, per germline. The V end lost 6 bases, the J end lost 2 bases, and 20 bases lay between the germline ends.

CDR3 sequence reads: CASSDFGTDTQYF. Here the CDR3 DNA reads TGTGCCAGCAGCGACTTTGGCACAGATACGCAGTATTTT. The chain carries TRBV7-2 and TRBJ2-3; D is ambiguous. The CDR3 length is 13 residues. Trimming left V 5 bases short and J 1 base short, with 7 bases between. Germline assignment: CDR1 SGHTA and CDR2 FQGNSA.

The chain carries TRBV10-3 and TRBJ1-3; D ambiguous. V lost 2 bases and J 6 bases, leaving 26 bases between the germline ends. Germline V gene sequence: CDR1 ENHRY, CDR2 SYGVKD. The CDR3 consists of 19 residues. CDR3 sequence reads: CAISEPSRSGNRRKNTIYF. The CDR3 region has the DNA TGTGCCATCAGTGAGCCATCTAGGTCGGGTAATAGGCGCAAAAACACCATATATTTT.